The present entry profiles one TCR beta chain with its context. 60 Vbeta and 13 Jbeta primers were used in PCR. Produced via immunoSEQ multiplex PCR; TCRdb's table is partial and in-frame only. With under 100,000 clones in the sample, the ten largest clones hold about 4.6%. Looked up from germline, CDR1 is MNHNS and CDR2 is SASEGT. Trimming shortened V by 2 bases and J by 5 bases, and 12 bases separated the two germline ends. The CDR3 consists of 14 residues. The sample belongs to a study of cytomegalovirus exposure and HLA in healthy donors. The sequence was collected from a young man in good health and CMV-seronegative. The chain couples TRBV6-1 to TRBJ1-1; unclear D gene. Sequencing input: PBMCs. The chain's CDR3 is CASSESGERTEAFF. CDR3 in DNA: TGTGCCAGCAGTGAATCTGGGGAGAGGACTGAAGCTTTCTTT.